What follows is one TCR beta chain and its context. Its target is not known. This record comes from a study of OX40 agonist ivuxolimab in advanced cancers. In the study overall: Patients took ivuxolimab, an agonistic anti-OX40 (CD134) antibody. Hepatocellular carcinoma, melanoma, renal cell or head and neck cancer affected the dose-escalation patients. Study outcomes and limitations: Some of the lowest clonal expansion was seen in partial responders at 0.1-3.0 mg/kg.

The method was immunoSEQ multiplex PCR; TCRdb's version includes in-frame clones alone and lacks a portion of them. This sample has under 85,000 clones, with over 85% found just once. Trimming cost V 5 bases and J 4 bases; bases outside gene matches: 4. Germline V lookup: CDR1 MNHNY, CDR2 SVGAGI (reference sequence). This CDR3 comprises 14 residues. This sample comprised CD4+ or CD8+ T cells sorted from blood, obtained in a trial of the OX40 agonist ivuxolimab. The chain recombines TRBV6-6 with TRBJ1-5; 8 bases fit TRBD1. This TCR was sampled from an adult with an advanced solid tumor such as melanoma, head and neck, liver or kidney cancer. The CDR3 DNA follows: TGTGCCAGCAGTCGGACAGGGTCGAATCAGCCCCAGCATTTT. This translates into CASSRTGSNQPQHF.